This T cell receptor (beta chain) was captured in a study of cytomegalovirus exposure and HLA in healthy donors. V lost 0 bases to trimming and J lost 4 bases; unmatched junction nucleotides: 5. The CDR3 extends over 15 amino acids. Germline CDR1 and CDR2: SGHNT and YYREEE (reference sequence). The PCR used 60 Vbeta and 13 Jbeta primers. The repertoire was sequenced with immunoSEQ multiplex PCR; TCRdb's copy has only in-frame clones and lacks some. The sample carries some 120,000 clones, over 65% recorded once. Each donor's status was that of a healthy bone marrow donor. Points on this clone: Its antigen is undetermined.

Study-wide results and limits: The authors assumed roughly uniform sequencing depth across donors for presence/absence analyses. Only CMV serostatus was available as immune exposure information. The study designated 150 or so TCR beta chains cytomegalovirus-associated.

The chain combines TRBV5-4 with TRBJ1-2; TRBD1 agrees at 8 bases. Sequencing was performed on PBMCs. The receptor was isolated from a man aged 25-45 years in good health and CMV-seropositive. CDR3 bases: TGTGCCAGCAGCTTGGCCCGACAGGGGTCCTATGGCTACACCTTC. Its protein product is CASSLARQGSYGYTF.